This TCR beta chain was sequenced during a study of Graves' ophthalmopathy and Graves' hyperthyroidism. For repertoire sequencing, the TCR beta CDR3 regions were amplified from RNA transcripts. First-round RT-PCR employed HTBI primers, with a second-round multiplex PCR after it. One entry per CDR3 protein results from TCRdb running MiXCR on the multiplex PCR reads. The table has roughly 610,000 distinct CDR3 sequences, about 24% seen once. There are 14 residues in the CDR3. Between the trimmed V and J ends, which lost 1 base and 5 bases, there was a span of 12 bases. Germline-derived CDR1 and CDR2 are SGDLS and YYNGEE. This clonotype was counted ten times or more.

This TCR derives from a woman aged 18-29 years with stable Graves' hyperthyroidism. Some clones in this sample may be carry-over from other donors' samples. This chain connects TRBV9 to TRBJ1-1; D is possibly TRBD1 (5 bases). Sequenced: peripheral blood. The CDR3 coding sequence is TGTGCCAGCAGCGTACACGGGGCTCGAACTGAAGCTTTCTTT. It specifies CASSVHGARTEAFF.